The source of this T cell receptor (beta chain) is a study of blood T cell repertoires in COVID-19. Study details: Spain, Italy and the United States supplied samples that represented acute and convalescent COVID-19. The cDNA or gDNA used as material had been derived from T cells, B-cell-depleted T cells, or PBMCs.

The germline V gene has CDR1 SGDLS and CDR2 YYNGEE. CDR3 length: 15 amino acids. With 2 bases removed from V and 2 bases from J, the gap between germline ends came to 12 bases. Clinical history as reported by participants underpinned cohort assignment. The table came from immunoSEQ multiplex PCR; TCRdb's copy has only in-frame clones and leaves some out. The sample lists approximately 200,000 clones, roughly 83% occurring once. The receptor's source is a woman aged 25 to 45 who had recovered from COVID-19. Sequenced: PBMCs or T cells enriched from blood (not recorded which). The gene calls are TRBV9 and TRBJ2-3; D not certain. As DNA, the CDR3 is TGTGCCAGCAGCGTCTTGGCTAGTAACACAGATACGCAGTATTTT. Translated, it gives CASSVLASNTDTQYF.